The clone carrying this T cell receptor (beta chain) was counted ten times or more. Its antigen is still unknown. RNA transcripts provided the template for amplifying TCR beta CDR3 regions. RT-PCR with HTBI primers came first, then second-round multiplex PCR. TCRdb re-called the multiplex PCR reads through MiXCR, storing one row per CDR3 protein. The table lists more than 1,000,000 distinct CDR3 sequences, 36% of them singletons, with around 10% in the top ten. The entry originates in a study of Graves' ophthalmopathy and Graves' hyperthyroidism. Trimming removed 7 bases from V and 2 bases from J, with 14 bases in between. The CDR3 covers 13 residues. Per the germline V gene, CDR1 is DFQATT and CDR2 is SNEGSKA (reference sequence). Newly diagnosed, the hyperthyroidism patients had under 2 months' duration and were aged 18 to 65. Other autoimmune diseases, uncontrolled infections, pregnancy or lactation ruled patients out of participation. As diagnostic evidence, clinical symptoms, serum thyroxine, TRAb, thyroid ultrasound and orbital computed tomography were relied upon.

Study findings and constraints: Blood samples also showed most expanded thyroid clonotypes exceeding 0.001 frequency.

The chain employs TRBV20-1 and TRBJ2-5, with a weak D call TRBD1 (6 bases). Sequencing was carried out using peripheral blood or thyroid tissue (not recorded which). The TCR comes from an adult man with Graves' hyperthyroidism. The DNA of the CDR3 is TGCAGTGGAGGGGGTTGGGCTCAAGAGACCCAGTACTTC. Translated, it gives CSGGGWAQETQYF.